This T cell receptor (beta chain) was captured by sequencing in a study of shared clonotypes between healthy human individuals. Whole-study results and caveats: On the whole, naive subsets had larger estimated richness than memory subsets had.

Germline CDR1 SGHDN, CDR2 FVKESK. V lost 6 bases and J 5 bases, leaving 11 bases between the germline ends. The CDR3 runs 13 residues. To note about this clone: Antigen unknown.

Positively selected for CCR7, the CD45RO-negative cells used as naive CD8 cells excluded terminally differentiated effector memory CD45RA+ cells. Participating donors were healthy, HIV-negative adults free of recent acute infections or vaccinations. Replicate PCRs for sorted subsets used around 200 ng DNA; this equaled about 30,000 T cell genomes. The protocol was immunoSEQ multiplex PCR, while the TCRdb copy is restricted to in-frame clones and leaves out a portion. The sample holds roughly 650,000 clones; around 96% are singletons and the top ten take roughly 0.1%. The chain couples TRBV14 to TRBJ2-1; D ambiguous. Sequenced input: naive CD8+ T cells sorted from blood. This receptor was taken from a woman aged 30 to 39 in good health. The CDR3: CASRPPSHNEQFF. The DNA for the CDR3 is TGTGCCAGCAGACCCCCTAGTCACAATGAGCAGTTCTTC.